This is a list of T cell receptor beta chains from one sample in a study of blood T cell repertoires in COVID-19. This table comes from immunoSEQ multiplex PCR, and its TCRdb copy is limited to in-frame clones, with some not included. In the table there are about 300,000 clones, about 88% of which are singletons. The sample comprised peripheral blood. The receptors stem from a human donor with COVID-19, enrolled during active disease. The donor label of this sample is uncertain. Each CDR3 is given with its conserved first and last residue. The D gene is left open where the match is weak. Clone size is not always given. Where it is, it says once, few, many or a class for expanded clones.

length	D	V	J	size	CDR3	DNA
13	TRBD1	TRBV27	TRBJ2-7	-	CASNRQGSYEQYF	TGTGCCAGCAATCGACAGGGGAGTTACGAGCAGTACTTC
16	TRBD2	TRBV7-3	TRBJ2-1	once	CASSPERESIYNEQFF	TGTGCCAGCAGCCCCGAGCGGGAGTCGATCTACAATGAGCAGTTCTTC
14	-	TRBV4-2	TRBJ1-2	-	CASSQDQNRDGYTF	TGTGCCAGCAGCCAAGATCAAAACAGAGATGGCTACACCTTC
13	TRBD1	TRBV7-3	TRBJ2-7	-	CASSLAGTAEQYF	TGTGCCAGCAGCTTAGCCGGGACAGCCGAGCAGTACTTC
15	-	TRBV6-5	TRBJ2-2	-	CASSHPRGRGGELFF	TGTGCCAGCAGTCACCCTCGAGGGCGCGGCGGGGAGCTGTTTTTT
16	-	TRBV19	TRBJ1-1	-	CASSQQGSRLNTEAFF	TGTGCCAGTAGCCAACAGGGTAGTAGGTTGAACACTGAAGCTTTCTTT
15	TRBD2	TRBV28	TRBJ2-3	-	CASSLRGSGADTQYF	TGTGCCAGCAGTTTACGGGGTAGCGGGGCAGATACGCAGTATTTT
14	-	TRBV5-1	TRBJ1-1	-	CASNPSVWSTEAFF	TGCGCCAGCAACCCTTCGGTGTGGAGCACTGAAGCTTTCTTT
17	TRBD1	TRBV18	TRBJ2-3	-	CASSPWDRADSTDTQYF	TGTGCCAGCTCACCCTGGGACAGGGCTGATAGCACAGATACGCAGTATTTT
17	TRBD2	TRBV7-3	TRBJ2-1	-	CASSLMRREESYNEQFF	TGTGCCAGCAGCTTAATGCGGCGGGAGGAATCCTACAATGAGCAGTTCTTC
14	TRBD1	TRBV2	TRBJ1-2	few	CASRRDSNNYGYTF	TGTGCCAGCAGAAGGGACAGTAATAACTATGGCTACACCTTC
15	TRBD2	TRBV7-9	TRBJ2-5	-	CASSPRLAQVETQYF	TGTGCCAGCAGCCCTCGACTAGCCCAGGTGGAGACCCAGTACTTC
14	TRBD2	TRBV29-1	TRBJ2-1	once	CSGTSGRSYNEQFF	TGCAGCGGGACTAGCGGGAGATCTTACAATGAGCAGTTCTTC
14	-	TRBV30	TRBJ1-5	few	CAWRSGVSNQPQHF	TGTGCCTGGAGGTCCGGGGTTAGCAATCAGCCCCAGCATTTT
15	TRBD1	TRBV7-2	TRBJ2-7	-	CASSLGGQGPYEQYF	TGTGCCAGCAGCTTAGGGGGACAGGGCCCCTACGAGCAGTACTTC
12	-	TRBV6-4	TRBJ1-5	once	CASSDSLWPQHF	TGTGCCAGCAGTGACTCCCTTTGGCCCCAGCATTTT
16	-	TRBV9	TRBJ1-1	-	CASSVSEATTVFQAFF	TGTGCCAGCAGCGTAAGCGAGGCGACTACAGTCTTTCAAGCTTTCTTT